Shown below are 19 T cell receptor beta chains from a single sample sequenced in a study of blood T cell repertoires in COVID-19. The method was immunoSEQ multiplex PCR; TCRdb's version includes in-frame clones alone and lacks a portion of them. The sample consists of roughly 260,000 clones, more than 70% of them appearing once. What was sequenced was peripheral blood. These receptors were obtained from a woman aged 30 to 39 with COVID-19, enrolled during active disease.

The CDR3 DNA reads as TGTGCCAGCAGTCCCACGGGACAGGGGGCAACTGAAGCTTTCTTT. This translates into CASSPTGQGATEAFF. The chain combines TRBV6-5 with TRBJ1-1; 12 bases are shared with TRBD1. With V trimmed by 5 bases and J by 5 bases, 6 bases remained unmatched. Germline V lookup: CDR1 MNHEY, CDR2 SVGAGI. The CDR3 sequence is 15 residues long.

The rearrangement links TRBV10-2 to TRBJ2-7; TRBD1 agrees at 7 bases. Germline V gene sequence: CDR1 WSHSY, CDR2 SAAADI. J lost 5 bases, V lost 0 bases, and 4 bases had no gene match. The CDR3 totals 14 residues. CDR3 nucleotide sequence: TGCGCCAGCAGTGAGTCCGACAGGGAACACGAGCAGTACTTC. Its translation is CASSESDREHEQYF.

V usage is TRBV11-2 and J usage is TRBJ2-7; D is perhaps TRBD2 (6 bases). V lost 2 bases and J lost 4, with 21 bases in between. This CDR3 is 17 amino acids long. Germline lookup yields CDR1 SGHAT and CDR2 FQNNGV. The CDR3 spells CASSLSPASGSEYEQYF. As DNA, the CDR3 is TGTGCCAGCAGCTTATCCCCTGCGAGCGGGTCCGAATACGAGCAGTACTTC.

The genes are TRBV11-2 and TRBJ1-4; 8 bases are a match to TRBD1. The CDR3 runs 14 residues. CDR1 and CDR2 (germline): SGHAT, FQNNGV. Germline trimming cut 5 bases from V and 8 bases from J; bases unmatched to any gene: 7. CDR3 in amino acids: CASSLTGASEKLFF. DNA of the CDR3: TGTGCCAGCAGCCTGACAGGGGCAAGCGAAAAACTGTTTTTT.

The rearrangement links TRBV3-1 (or the pseudogene TRBV3-2) to TRBJ1-3; no reliable D call. This CDR3 contains 16 residues. Germline CDR1 reads LGHDT; CDR2 reads YNNKEL (reference sequence). Between the trimmed V and J ends, which lost 1 base and 0 bases, there was a span of 10 bases. CDR3 nucleotide sequence: TGTGCCAGCAGCCAAGTGTTCTCCTCCTCTGGAAACACCATATATTTT. This encodes CASSQVFSSSGNTIYF.

The chain has TRBV19 and TRBJ1-1; 10 bases match TRBD1. V trimming: 6 bases; J trimming: 5 bases; junction bases outside the gene matches: 6. CDR3 length: 14 amino acids. The germline CDR1 and CDR2 sequences are LNHDA and SQIVND (reference sequence). CDR3 sequence (DNA): TGTGCCAGTAGCCGACAGGGGGCGAGGACTGAAGCTTTCTTT. It specifies CASSRQGARTEAFF.

This chain uses TRBV4-1 with TRBJ1-5, with 12 bases fitting TRBD1. The length of the CDR3 is 17 residues. Germline assignment: CDR1 MGHRA and CDR2 YSYEKL. Trimming at V came to 0 bases and at J to 5 bases, leaving 5 bases not matched to a gene. In DNA form, the CDR3 reads TGCGCCAGCAGCCAAGATCTCGGGACAGGGGGCCATCAGCCCCAGCATTTT. This gives the protein CASSQDLGTGGHQPQHF.

This clone was observed once. This chain connects TRBV30 to TRBJ1-2; D uncertain. The CDR3 covers 15 residues. V dropped 1 base and J dropped 0 bases, with 12 bases sitting between them. The germline gives CDR1 GTSNPN, CDR2 SVGIG (reference sequence). CDR3 DNA: TGTGCCTGGAGTGCCCCCCAGGTGGCTAACTATGGCTACACCTTC. It is translated as CAWSAPQVANYGYTF. Variable domain in full (rest from reference TRBV30 and TRBJ1-2): SQTIHQWPATLVQPVGSPLSLECTVEGTSNPNLYWYRQAAGRGLQLLFYSVGIGQISSEVPQNLSASRPQDRQFILSSKKLLLSDSGFYLCAWSAPQVANYGYTFGSGTRLTVV.

The rearrangement uses TRBV6-2 or TRBV6-3 and TRBJ2-1, with 8 bases that match TRBD1. Germline trimming cut 2 bases from V and 8 bases from J; bases unmatched to any gene: 11. The CDR3 loop spans 16 amino acids. CDR1 MNHEY and CDR2 SVGEGT come from the germline V gene. The CDR3: CASSYPRDRTTDEQFF. CDR3 nucleotide sequence: TGTGCCAGCAGTTACCCACGGGACAGGACGACCGATGAGCAGTTCTTC.

The genes are TRBV28 and TRBJ1-5, with 7 bases lining up with TRBD1. CDR3 size: 15 residues. Germline V gives CDR1 MDHEN, CDR2 SYDVKM. V dropped 6 bases and J dropped 3; count of bases not matched to a gene: 8. The CDR3 DNA follows: TGTGCCAGCAGGCCTACTACAGGGGACAATCAGCCCCAGCATTTT. Its protein product is CASRPTTGDNQPQHF.

The chain combines TRBV28 with TRBJ2-2; TRBD2 is a possible D gene (5 bases). The CDR3 runs 16 residues. V lost 7 bases and J lost 6, with 21 bases in between. Germline V CDR1 and CDR2: MDHEN, SYDVKM. CDR3 amino acids: CASTEAQYRGAGELFF. In DNA form, the CDR3 reads TGTGCCAGCACCGAGGCCCAATACCGGGGTGCCGGGGAGCTGTTTTTT.

J is TRBJ1-5 and V is TRBV27; no firm D call. The CDR3 extends over 15 amino acids. Germline V CDR1 and CDR2: MNHEY, SMNVEV (reference sequence). V lost 2 bases and J lost 5, with 13 bases in between. CDR3 nucleotides: TGTGCCAGCAGTTTAAGTTCGTTCGGGGATCAGCCCCAGCATTTT. Translating gives CASSLSSFGDQPQHF.

The J gene is TRBJ2-1, the V gene TRBV9; 7 bases match TRBD2. This CDR3 is 17 amino acids long. V dropped 0 bases and J dropped 5; count of bases not matched to a gene: 11. Per germline, CDR1 SGDLS and CDR2 YYNGEE. CDR3 sequence reads: CASSVEAAGVPHNEQFF. The CDR3 region has the DNA TGTGCCAGCAGCGTAGAGGCGGCGGGAGTCCCCCACAATGAGCAGTTCTTC.

This rearrangement joins TRBV6-1 to TRBJ2-7; 8 nucleotides match TRBD1. V trimming: 2 bases; J trimming: 3 bases; junction bases outside the gene matches: 12. The CDR3 is made up of 17 amino acids. Germline V gives CDR1 MNHNS, CDR2 SASEGT. The CDR3 nucleotides read TGTGCCAGCAGTGAACGAAGACAGGGGTACTCCTACTACGAGCAGTACTTC. Translated, it gives CASSERRQGYSYYEQYF.

V and J are TRBV27 and TRBJ2-7, with D possibly matching TRBD2 (6 bases). The V gene's germline CDR1 is MNHEY and CDR2 SMNVEV (reference sequence). This CDR3 comprises 15 residues. V was shortened by 2 bases and J by 0 bases, with 11 bases between the two germline ends. The CDR3 region has the DNA TGTGCCAGCAGTTTACTCGGGGGAGGCTCCTACGAGCAGTACTTC. Translated, it gives CASSLLGGGSYEQYF.

This chain joins TRBV6-6 and TRBJ1-3, with 7 bases that match TRBD1. The CDR3 sequence is 15 residues long. With 9 bases clipped from V and 8 bases from J, the junction kept 16 bases outside the gene matches. Germline values: CDR1 MNHNY, CDR2 SVGAGI (reference sequence). CDR3 bases: TGTGCCAGTTACCTACAGACAGGGACCCGGGACACCATATATTTT. Protein: CASYLQTGTRDTIYF.

This chain joins TRBV7-9 and TRBJ1-2; D is undetermined. CDR1 SEHNR and CDR2 FQNEAQ come from the germline V gene (reference sequence). The CDR3 consists of 12 residues. Trimming removed 2 bases at V and 7 bases at J, with 8 bases between. CDR3 in amino acids: CASSLTGGGYTF. CDR3 in DNA: TGTGCCAGCAGCTTAACCGGTGGTGGCTACACCTTC.

This clone occurred once. This chain links TRBV10-1 with TRBJ2-5; D is possibly TRBD1 (6 bases). With 6 bases removed from V and 3 bases from J, the gap between germline ends came to 23 bases. The CDR3 length is 17 residues. In germline, CDR1 is WNHNN, CDR2 SYGVQD (reference sequence). The CDR3 bases are TGCGCCAGCAGCCACATCAACCCAGGGGATGGGGAAGAGACCCAGTACTTC. It specifies CASSHINPGDGEETQYF.

The V and J genes are TRBV20-1 and TRBJ2-7, with a tentative D call TRBD2 (6 bases). There are 10 residues in the CDR3. The V gene's germline CDR1 is DFQATT and CDR2 SNEGSKA (reference sequence). V was trimmed by 6 bases and J by 6 bases, leaving 9 bases between them. For the CDR3, the DNA is TGCAGTGCGGAGGGCGTCGAGCAGTACTTC. It translates to CSAEGVEQYF.